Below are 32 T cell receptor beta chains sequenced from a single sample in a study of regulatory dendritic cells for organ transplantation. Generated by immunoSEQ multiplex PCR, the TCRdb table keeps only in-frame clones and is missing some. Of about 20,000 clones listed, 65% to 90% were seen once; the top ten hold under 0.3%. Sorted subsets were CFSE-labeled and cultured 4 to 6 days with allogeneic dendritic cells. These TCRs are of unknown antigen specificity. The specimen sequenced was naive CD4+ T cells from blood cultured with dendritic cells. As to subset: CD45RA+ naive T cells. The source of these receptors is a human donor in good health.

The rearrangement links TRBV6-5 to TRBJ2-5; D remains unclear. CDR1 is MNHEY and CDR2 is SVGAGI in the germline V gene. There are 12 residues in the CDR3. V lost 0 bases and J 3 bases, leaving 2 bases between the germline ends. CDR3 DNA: TGTGCCAGCAGTTACTCGAAAGAGACCCAGTACTTC. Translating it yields CASSYSKETQYF.

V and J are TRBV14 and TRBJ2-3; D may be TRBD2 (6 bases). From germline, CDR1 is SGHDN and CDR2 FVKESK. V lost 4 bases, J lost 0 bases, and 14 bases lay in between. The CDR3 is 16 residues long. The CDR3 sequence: CASSLRERASTDTQYF. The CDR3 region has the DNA TGTGCCAGCAGCCTTCGGGAGCGGGCTAGCACAGATACGCAGTATTTT.

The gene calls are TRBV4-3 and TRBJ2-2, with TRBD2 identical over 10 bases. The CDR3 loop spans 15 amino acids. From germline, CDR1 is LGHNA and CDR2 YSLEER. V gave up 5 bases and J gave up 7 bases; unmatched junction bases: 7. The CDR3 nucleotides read TGCGCCAGCAGCGCGCTAGCGGGAGTGGACGGGGAGCTGTTTTTT. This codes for CASSALAGVDGELFF.

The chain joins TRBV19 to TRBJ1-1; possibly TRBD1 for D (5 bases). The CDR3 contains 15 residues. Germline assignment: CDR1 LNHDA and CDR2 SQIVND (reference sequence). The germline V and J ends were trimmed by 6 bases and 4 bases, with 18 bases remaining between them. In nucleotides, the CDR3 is TGTGCCAGTAGGGGGCGGAGGGCGAGTTTCACTGAAGCTTTCTTT. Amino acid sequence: CASRGRRASFTEAFF.

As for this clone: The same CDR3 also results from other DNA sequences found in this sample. The DNA of the CDR3 is TGCAGTGCGTCCCAGGGCAATGAGCAGTTCTTC. It is translated as CSASQGNEQFF. The V call is TRBV20-1, the J call TRBJ2-1, with D perhaps TRBD1 (5 bases). Germline V gene sequence: CDR1 DFQATT, CDR2 SNEGSKA (reference sequence). Trimming took 6 bases from V and 6 from J, leaving 9 bases between them. This CDR3 is built from 11 residues.

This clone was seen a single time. Written as DNA, the CDR3 is TGCGCCAGCAGCTTGGTCCCAATAGGTAGCGGGAGGTACGAGCAGTACTTC. As protein: CASSLVPIGSGRYEQYF. This rearrangement joins TRBV5-1 to TRBJ2-7; TRBD2 aligns across 10 bases. Trimming at V came to 0 bases and at J to 4 bases, leaving 10 bases not matched to a gene. The germline gives CDR1 SGHRS, CDR2 YFSETQ. This CDR3 contains 17 residues.

The CDR3: CASISSVAVKEYF. The CDR3 DNA follows: TGTGCCAGCATTAGTAGCGTAGCGGTAAAGGAGTATTTT. The genes are TRBV28 and TRBJ2-3; tentative D call: TRBD2 (6 bases). V lost 7 bases and J 13 bases, leaving 21 bases between the germline ends. This CDR3 is 13 amino acids long. Per germline, CDR1 MDHEN and CDR2 SYDVKM.

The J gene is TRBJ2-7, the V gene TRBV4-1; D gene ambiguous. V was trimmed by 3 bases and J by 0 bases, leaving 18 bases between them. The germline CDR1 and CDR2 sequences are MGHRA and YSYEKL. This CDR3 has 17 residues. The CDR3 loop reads CASSQGFGPVLSYEQYF. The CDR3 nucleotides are TGCGCCAGCAGCCAGGGGTTCGGTCCGGTCCTCTCCTACGAGCAGTACTTC.

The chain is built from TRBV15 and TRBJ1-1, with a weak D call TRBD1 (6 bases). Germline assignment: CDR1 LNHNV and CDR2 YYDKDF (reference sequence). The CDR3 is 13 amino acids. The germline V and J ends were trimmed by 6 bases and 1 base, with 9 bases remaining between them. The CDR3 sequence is CATRRGKNTEAFF. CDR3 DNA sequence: TGTGCCACCAGGAGGGGGAAGAACACTGAAGCTTTCTTT.

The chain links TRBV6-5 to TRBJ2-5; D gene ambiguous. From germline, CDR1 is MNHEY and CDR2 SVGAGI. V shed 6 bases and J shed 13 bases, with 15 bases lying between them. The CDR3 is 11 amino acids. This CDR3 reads CASSNIDNLYF. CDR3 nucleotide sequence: TGTGCCAGCAGCAACATTGACAACCTGTACTTC.

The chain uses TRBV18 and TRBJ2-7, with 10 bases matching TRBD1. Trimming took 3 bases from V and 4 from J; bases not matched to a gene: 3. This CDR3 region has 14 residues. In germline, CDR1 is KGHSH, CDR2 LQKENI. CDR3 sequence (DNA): TGTGCCAGCTCACCCTCGGGACAGGGGTACGAGCAGTACTTC. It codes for CASSPSGQGYEQYF. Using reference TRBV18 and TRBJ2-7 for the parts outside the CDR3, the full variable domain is NAGVMQNPRHLVRRRGQEARLRCSPMKGHSHVYWYRQLPEEGLKFMVYLQKENIIDESGMPKERFSAEFPKEGPSILRIQQVVRGDSAAYFCASSPSGQGYEQYFGPGTRLTVT.

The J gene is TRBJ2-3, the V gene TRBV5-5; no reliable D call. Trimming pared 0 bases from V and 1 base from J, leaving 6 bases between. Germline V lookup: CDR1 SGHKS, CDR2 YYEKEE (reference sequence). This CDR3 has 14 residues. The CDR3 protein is CASSLASGTDTQYF. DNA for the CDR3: TGTGCCAGCAGCTTGGCTTCGGGCACAGATACGCAGTATTTT.

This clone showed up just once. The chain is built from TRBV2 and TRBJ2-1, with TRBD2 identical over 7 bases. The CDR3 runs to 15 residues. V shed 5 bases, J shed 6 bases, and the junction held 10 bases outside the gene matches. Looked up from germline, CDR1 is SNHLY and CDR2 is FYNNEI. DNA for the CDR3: TGTGCCAGCAGTCTGCTGGTTGGGAGGGGCAATGAGCAGTTCTTC. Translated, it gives CASSLLVGRGNEQFF.

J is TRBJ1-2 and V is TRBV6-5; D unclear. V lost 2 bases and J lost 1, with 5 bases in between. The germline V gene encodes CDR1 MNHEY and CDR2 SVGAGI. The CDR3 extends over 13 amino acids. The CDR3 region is CASSYEINYGYTF. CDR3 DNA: TGTGCCAGCAGTTACGAGATTAACTATGGCTACACCTTC.

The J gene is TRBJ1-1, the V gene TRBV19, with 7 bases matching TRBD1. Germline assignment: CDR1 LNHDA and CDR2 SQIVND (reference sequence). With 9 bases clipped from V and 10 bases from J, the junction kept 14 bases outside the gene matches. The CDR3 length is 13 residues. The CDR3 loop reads CASSEGAGRRAFF. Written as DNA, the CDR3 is TGTGCCAGCTCGGAGGGGGCCGGGCGCCGAGCTTTCTTT.

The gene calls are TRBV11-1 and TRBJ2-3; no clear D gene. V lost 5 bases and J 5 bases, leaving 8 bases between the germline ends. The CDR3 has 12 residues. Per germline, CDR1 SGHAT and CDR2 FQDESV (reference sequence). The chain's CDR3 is CASSPRIDTQYF. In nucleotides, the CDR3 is TGTGCCAGCAGCCCGAGGATAGATACGCAGTATTTT.

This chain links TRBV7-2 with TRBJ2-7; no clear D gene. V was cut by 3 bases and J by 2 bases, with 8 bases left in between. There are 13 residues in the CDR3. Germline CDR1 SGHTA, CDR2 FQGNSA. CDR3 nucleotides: TGTGCCAGCAGCTTTGTCTCCACCTACGAGCAGTACTTC. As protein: CASSFVSTYEQYF.

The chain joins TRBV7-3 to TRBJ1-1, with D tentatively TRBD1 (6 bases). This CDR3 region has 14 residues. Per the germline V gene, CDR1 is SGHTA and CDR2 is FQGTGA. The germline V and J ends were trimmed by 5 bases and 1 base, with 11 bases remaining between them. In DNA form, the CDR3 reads TGTGCCAGCAGCCGTACAGGGCCGAACACTGAAGCTTTCTTT. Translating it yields CASSRTGPNTEAFF.

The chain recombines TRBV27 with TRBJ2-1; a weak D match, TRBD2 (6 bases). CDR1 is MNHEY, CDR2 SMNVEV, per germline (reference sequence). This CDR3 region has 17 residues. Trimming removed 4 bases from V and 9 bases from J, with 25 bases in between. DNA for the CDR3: TGTGCCAGCAGTTCTCAGGGCCCGGGACTGGGATTCGGTGAGCAGTTCTTC. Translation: CASSSQGPGLGFGEQFF.

CDR3 amino acids: CASSLQTGSGTDTQYF. The CDR3 region has the DNA TGTGCCAGCAGCCTGCAAACAGGTTCCGGCACAGATACGCAGTATTTT. J is TRBJ2-3 and V is TRBV4-2; D is possibly TRBD1 (5 bases). Germline loops: CDR1 LGHNA, CDR2 YNFKEQ. V lost 4 bases and J lost 1, with 15 bases in between. The length of the CDR3 is 16 residues.

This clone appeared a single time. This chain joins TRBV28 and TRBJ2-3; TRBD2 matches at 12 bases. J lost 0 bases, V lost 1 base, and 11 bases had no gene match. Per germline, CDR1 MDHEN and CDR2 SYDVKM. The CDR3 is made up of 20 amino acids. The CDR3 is CASSLYPTSGSIQSTDTQYF. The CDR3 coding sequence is TGTGCCAGCAGTTTATACCCGACTAGCGGGAGTATCCAAAGCACAGATACGCAGTATTTT. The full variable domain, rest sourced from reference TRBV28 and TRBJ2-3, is DVKVTQSSRYLVKRTGEKVFLECVQDMDHENMFWYRQDPGLGLRLIYFSYDVKMKEKGDIPEGYSVSREKKERFSLILESASTNQTSMYLCASSLYPTSGSIQSTDTQYFGPGTRLTVL.

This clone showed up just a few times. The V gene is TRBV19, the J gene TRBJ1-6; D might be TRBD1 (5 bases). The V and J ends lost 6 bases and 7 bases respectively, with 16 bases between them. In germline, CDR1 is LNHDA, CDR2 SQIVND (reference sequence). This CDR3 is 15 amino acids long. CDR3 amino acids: CASRWGGDDNSPLHF. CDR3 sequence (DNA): TGTGCCAGTAGATGGGGTGGGGACGACAATTCACCCCTCCACTTT. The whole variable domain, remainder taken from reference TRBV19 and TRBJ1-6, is DGGITQSPKYLFRKEGQNVTLSCEQNLNHDAMYWYRQDPGQGLRLIYYSQIVNDFQKGDIAEGYSVSREKKESFPLTVTSAQKNPTAFYLCASRWGGDDNSPLHFGNGTRLTVT.

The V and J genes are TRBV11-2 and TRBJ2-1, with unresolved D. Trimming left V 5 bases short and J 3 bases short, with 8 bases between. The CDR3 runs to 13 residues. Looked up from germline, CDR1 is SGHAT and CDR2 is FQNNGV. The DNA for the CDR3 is TGTGCCAGCAGCGTAGGACGCTACAATGAGCAGTTCTTC. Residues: CASSVGRYNEQFF.

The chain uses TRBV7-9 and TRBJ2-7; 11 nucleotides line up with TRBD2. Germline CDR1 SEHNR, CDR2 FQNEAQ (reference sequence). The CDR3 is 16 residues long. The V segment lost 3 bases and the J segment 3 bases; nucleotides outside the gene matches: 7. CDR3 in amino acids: CASSFGSGRAFYEQYF. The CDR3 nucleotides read TGTGCCAGCAGCTTTGGTAGCGGGAGGGCCTTCTACGAGCAGTACTTC. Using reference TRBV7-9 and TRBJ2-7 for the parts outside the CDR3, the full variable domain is DTGVSQNPRHKITKRGQNVTFRCDPISEHNRLYWYRQTLGQGPEFLTYFQNEAQLEKSRLLSDRFSAERPKGSFSTLEIQRTEQGDSAMYLCASSFGSGRAFYEQYFGPGTRLTVT.

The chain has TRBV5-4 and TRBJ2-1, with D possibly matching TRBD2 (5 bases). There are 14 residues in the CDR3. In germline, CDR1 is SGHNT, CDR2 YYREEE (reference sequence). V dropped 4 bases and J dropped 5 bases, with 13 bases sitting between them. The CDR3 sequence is CASSPEARHNEQFF. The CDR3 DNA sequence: TGTGCCAGCAGCCCGGAGGCCCGACACAATGAGCAGTTCTTC.

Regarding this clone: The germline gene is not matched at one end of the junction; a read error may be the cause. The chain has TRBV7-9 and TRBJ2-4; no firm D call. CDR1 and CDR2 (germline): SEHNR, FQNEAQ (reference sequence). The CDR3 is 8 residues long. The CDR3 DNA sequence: TGTGCCAGCAGCTCCCGGAACTTC. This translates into CASSSRNF.

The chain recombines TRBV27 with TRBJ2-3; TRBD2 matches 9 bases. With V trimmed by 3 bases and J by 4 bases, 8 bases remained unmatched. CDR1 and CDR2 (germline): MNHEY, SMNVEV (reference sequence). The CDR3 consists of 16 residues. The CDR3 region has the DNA TGTGCCAGCAGTTTGGAGAGCGGGGGGTCATCAGATACGCAGTATTTT. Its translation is CASSLESGGSSDTQYF.

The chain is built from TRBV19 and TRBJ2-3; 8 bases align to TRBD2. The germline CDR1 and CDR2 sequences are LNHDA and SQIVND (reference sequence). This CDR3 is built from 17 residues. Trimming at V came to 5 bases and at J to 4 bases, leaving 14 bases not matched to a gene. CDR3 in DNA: TGTGCCAGTAGTGCCCCATTGCTAGCGGGCCGCCCAGATACGCAGTATTTT. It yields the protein CASSAPLLAGRPDTQYF.

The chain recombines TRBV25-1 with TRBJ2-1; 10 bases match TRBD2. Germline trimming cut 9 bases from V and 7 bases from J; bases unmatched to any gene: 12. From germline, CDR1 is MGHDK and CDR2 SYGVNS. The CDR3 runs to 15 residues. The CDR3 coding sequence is TGTGCCAGTGGTGGGCTAGCGGGGGCCAGGAATGAGCAGTTCTTC. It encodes CASGGLAGARNEQFF.

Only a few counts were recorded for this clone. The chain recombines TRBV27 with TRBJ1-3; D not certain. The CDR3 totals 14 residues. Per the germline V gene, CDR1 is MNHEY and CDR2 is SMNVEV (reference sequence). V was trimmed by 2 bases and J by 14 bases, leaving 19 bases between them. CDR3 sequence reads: CASSLVSAANRLYF. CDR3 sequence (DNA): TGTGCCAGCAGTTTAGTTTCGGCGGCCAATCGGTTATATTTT.

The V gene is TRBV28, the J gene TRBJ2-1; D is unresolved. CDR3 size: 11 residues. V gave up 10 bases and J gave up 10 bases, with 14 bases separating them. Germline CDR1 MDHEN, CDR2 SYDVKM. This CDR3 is CATDLLREQFF. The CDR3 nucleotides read TGTGCCACCGACTTGCTTAGGGAGCAGTTCTTC.

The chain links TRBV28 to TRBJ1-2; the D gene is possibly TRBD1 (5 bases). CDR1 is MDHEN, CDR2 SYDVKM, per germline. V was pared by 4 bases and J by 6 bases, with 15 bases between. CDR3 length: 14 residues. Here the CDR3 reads CASSSLVGGHGYTF. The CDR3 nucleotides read TGTGCCAGCAGTTCCCTGGTCGGGGGACATGGCTACACCTTC.